Listed below are T cell receptor beta chains from one sample, sequenced in a study of T cell responses to AZD1222 COVID-19 vaccine. Clones were read by immunoSEQ multiplex PCR, and TCRdb kept only the in-frame ones, dropping some. Found here are 80,000 to 90,000 clones, under 95% of them singletons; the top ten hold 5.2%. The sample was peripheral blood, taken on day 0 of MenACWY control vaccination. The receptors shown here come from an adult in good health. The CDR3 runs from the conserved cysteine through the conserved F or W. A D gene is named only where the DNA matches it firmly. Size values are once, few and many counts, or a class for expanded clones, and some rows have none.

D: TRBD1; size: .; J: TRBJ1-4; V: TRBV15; CDR3: CATSRGQGSNEKLFF; DNA: TGTGCCACCAGCAGAGGACAGGGCTCTAATGAAAAACTGTTTTTT
D: .; size: .; J: TRBJ2-7; V: TRBV6-6; CDR3: CASNIQGFLYEQYF; DNA: TGTGCCAGCAACATACAGGGATTTCTCTACGAGCAGTACTTC
D: .; size: .; J: TRBJ1-1; V: TRBV6-1; CDR3: CASSESGRNTEAFF; DNA: TGTGCCAGCAGTGAATCCGGGAGAAACACTGAAGCTTTCTTT
D: .; size: .; J: TRBJ1-6; V: TRBV7-8; CDR3: CASSFGNSPLHF; DNA: TGTGCCAGCAGCTTTGGTAATTCACCCCTCCACTTT
D: TRBD1; size: .; J: TRBJ2-7; V: TRBV7-9; CDR3: CASSDRGPYEQYF; DNA: TGTGCCAGCAGCGACAGGGGGCCCTACGAGCAGTACTTC
D: .; size: .; J: TRBJ2-2; V: TRBV28; CDR3: CASSLPGDDTGELFF; DNA: TGTGCCAGCAGTTTGCCTGGCGACGACACCGGGGAGCTGTTTTTT
D: TRBD1; size: .; J: TRBJ2-7; V: TRBV6-5; CDR3: CASSQNRGPLYEQYF; DNA: TGTGCCAGCAGCCAGAACAGGGGGCCTCTATACGAGCAGTACTTC
D: .; size: .; J: TRBJ2-5; V: TRBV20-1; CDR3: CSVSGGETQYF; DNA: TGCAGTGTTAGTGGGGGGGAGACCCAGTACTTC
D: .; size: .; J: TRBJ2-5; V: TRBV21-1; CDR3: CASSKWTPMKRGPYF; DNA: TGTGCCAGCAGCAAATGGACCCCCATGAAGCGTGGGCCGTACTTC
D: TRBD1; size: .; J: TRBJ1-6; V: TRBV6-4; CDR3: CASSLDRGNSPLHF; DNA: TGTGCCAGCAGTTTAGACAGGGGTAATTCACCCCTCCACTTT
D: TRBD1; size: .; J: TRBJ2-7; V: TRBV6-1; CDR3: CASSDLIRGLYEQYF; DNA: TGTGCCAGCAGTGATTTAATCAGGGGGCTCTACGAGCAGTACTTC
D: .; size: .; J: TRBJ1-6; V: TRBV6-5; CDR3: CASSLDYNSPLHF; DNA: TGTGCCAGCAGCCTAGACTATAATTCACCCCTCCACTTT
D: TRBD1; size: .; J: TRBJ2-7; V: TRBV12-3/TRBV12-4; CDR3: CASSGQGGYEQYF; DNA: TGTGCCAGCAGCGGACAGGGAGGCTACGAGCAGTACTTC
D: .; size: .; J: TRBJ1-5; V: TRBV12-3/TRBV12-4; CDR3: CASSLEADQPQHF; DNA: TGTGCCAGCAGTCTCGAGGCCGATCAGCCCCAGCATTTT
D: .; size: .; J: TRBJ2-1; V: TRBV9; CDR3: CASSARSTGGDEQFF; DNA: TGTGCCAGCAGCGCCCGCTCCACGGGGGGCGATGAGCAGTTCTTC
D: .; size: .; J: TRBJ1-1; V: TRBV6-5; CDR3: CASSLQGNTEAFF; DNA: TGTGCCAGCAGTCTACAGGGGAACACTGAAGCTTTCTTT
D: .; size: .; J: TRBJ2-5; V: TRBV20-1; CDR3: CSASLDTQETQYF; DNA: TGCAGTGCTAGTCTAGATACACAAGAGACCCAGTACTTC
D: TRBD1; size: .; J: TRBJ1-2; V: TRBV12-5; CDR3: CASGIQGGVGYTF; DNA: TGTGCTAGTGGTATCCAGGGGGGAGTTGGCTACACCTTC
D: .; size: .; J: TRBJ1-2; V: TRBV2; CDR3: CASSPTSDYGYTF; DNA: TGTGCCAGCAGTCCCACAAGTGACTATGGCTACACCTTC
D: .; size: .; J: TRBJ2-1; V: TRBV24-1; CDR3: CATSESGYNEQFF; DNA: TGTGCCACCAGTGAGTCAGGTTACAATGAGCAGTTCTTC
D: .; size: .; J: TRBJ1-2; V: TRBV11-2; CDR3: CASSLPGVGYTF; DNA: TGTGCCAGCAGCCTGCCCGGGGTCGGCTACACCTTC
D: .; size: once; J: TRBJ1-5; V: TRBV6-6; CDR3: CASSSRDFNQPQHF; DNA: TGTGCCAGCAGTTCCCGGGACTTCAATCAGCCCCAGCATTTT
D: TRBD1; size: .; J: TRBJ2-1; V: TRBV9; CDR3: CASSVGQGGHNEQFF; DNA: TGTGCCAGCAGCGTCGGACAGGGTGGGCACAATGAGCAGTTCTTC
D: TRBD2; size: few; J: TRBJ2-2; V: TRBV5-5; CDR3: CASRKGLAGVGELFF; DNA: TGTGCCAGCAGAAAGGGACTAGCGGGAGTCGGGGAGCTGTTTTTT
D: TRBD1; size: .; J: TRBJ1-1; V: TRBV3-1/TRBV3-2; CDR3: CASSPPGQGGRAFF; DNA: TGTGCCAGCAGCCCGCCGGGACAGGGGGGGCGCGCTTTCTTT
D: .; size: .; J: TRBJ2-1; V: TRBV6-1; CDR3: CASSAHARGYLDEQFF; DNA: TGTGCCAGCAGTGCCCATGCCAGGGGCTATCTCGATGAGCAGTTCTTC
D: .; size: .; J: TRBJ1-2; V: TRBV7-2; CDR3: CASSFSGFSYGYTF; DNA: TGTGCCAGCAGCTTTTCGGGGTTTTCCTATGGCTACACCTTC
D: .; size: .; J: TRBJ1-1; V: TRBV7-9; CDR3: CASSLESVGTEAFF; DNA: TGTGCCAGCAGCTTAGAGTCGGTGGGAACTGAAGCTTTCTTT
D: TRBD1; size: .; J: TRBJ2-5; V: TRBV29-1; CDR3: CSVCPGQGTAPQYF; DNA: TGCAGCGTCTGTCCGGGACAGGGAACGGCGCCCCAGTACTTC
D: .; size: once; J: TRBJ2-6; V: TRBV15; CDR3: CATSRHSGTGANVLTF; DNA: TGTGCCACCAGCCGACATTCAGGGACTGGGGCCAACGTCCTGACTTTC
D: .; size: .; J: TRBJ2-7; V: TRBV29-1; CDR3: CSAQGPSSYEQYF; DNA: TGCAGCGCTCAAGGGCCAAGCTCCTACGAGCAGTACTTC
D: .; size: few; J: TRBJ1-1; V: TRBV7-2; CDR3: CASSSTSGTGKAFF; DNA: TGTGCCAGCAGCTCCACCTCAGGGACGGGCAAAGCTTTCTTT
D: TRBD1; size: .; J: TRBJ1-3; V: TRBV23-1; CDR3: CASSQRDSSGNTIYF; DNA: TGCGCCAGCAGTCAAAGGGACAGCTCTGGAAACACCATATATTTT
D: .; size: .; J: TRBJ1-1; V: TRBV3-1/TRBV3-2; CDR3: CASSQGQWNTEAFF; DNA: TGTGCCAGCAGCCAAGGACAGTGGAACACTGAAGCTTTCTTT
D: TRBD1; size: .; J: TRBJ2-7; V: TRBV5-4; CDR3: CASTLGTGPSYEQYF; DNA: TGTGCCAGCACCCTGGGGACAGGGCCTTCCTACGAGCAGTACTTC
D: .; size: .; J: TRBJ1-2; V: TRBV7-2; CDR3: CASSLGLYGYTF; DNA: TGTGCCAGCAGCTTAGGGCTATATGGCTACACCTTC
D: .; size: .; J: TRBJ1-6; V: TRBV6-2/TRBV6-3; CDR3: CASSFGGSSSPLHF; DNA: TGTGCCAGCAGTTTTGGGGGATCGAGTTCACCCCTCCACTTT
D: TRBD1; size: .; J: TRBJ1-1; V: TRBV10-1; CDR3: CASSEHGTGLGTEAFF; DNA: TGCGCCAGCAGTGAGCACGGGACAGGATTGGGCACTGAAGCTTTCTTT
D: .; size: few; J: TRBJ2-6; V: TRBV18; CDR3: CASSPTRGTGANVLTF; DNA: TGTGCCAGCTCACCGACCCGGGGGACTGGGGCCAACGTCCTGACTTTC
D: .; size: .; J: TRBJ1-2; V: TRBV6-5; CDR3: CASSYSTQNYGYTF; DNA: TGTGCCAGCAGTTACTCGACTCAGAACTATGGCTACACCTTC
D: TRBD2; size: .; J: TRBJ2-7; V: TRBV7-9; CDR3: CASSRSGGLSYEQYF; DNA: TGTGCCAGCTCCCGGAGCGGGGGTTTATCCTACGAGCAGTACTTC
D: TRBD1; size: .; J: TRBJ1-2; V: TRBV4-2; CDR3: CASSQATGFGYTF; DNA: TGTGCCAGCAGCCAAGCGACAGGGTTTGGCTACACCTTC
D: TRBD1; size: .; J: TRBJ2-5; V: TRBV19; CDR3: CASSMFGTGIGETQYF; DNA: TGTGCCAGTAGTATGTTCGGGACAGGGATTGGAGAGACCCAGTACTTC
D: .; size: .; J: TRBJ1-1; V: TRBV28; CDR3: CASRDAANTEAFF; DNA: TGTGCCAGCAGGGATGCAGCTAACACTGAAGCTTTCTTT
D: .; size: .; J: TRBJ1-2; V: TRBV7-3; CDR3: CASSLYGYTF; DNA: TGTGCCAGCAGCTTATACGGCTACACCTTC
D: .; size: .; J: TRBJ1-1; V: TRBV6-5; CDR3: CASSYGSGVNTEAFF; DNA: TGTGCCAGCAGTTACGGCTCCGGGGTGAACACTGAAGCTTTCTTT
D: .; size: .; J: TRBJ2-2; V: TRBV12-3/TRBV12-4; CDR3: CASSTAPGRELFF; DNA: TGTGCCAGCAGCACGGCGCCTGGTAGGGAGCTGTTTTTT
D: .; size: .; J: TRBJ1-5; V: TRBV19; CDR3: CASSITNSNQPQHF; DNA: TGTGCCAGTAGTATTACCAATAGCAATCAGCCCCAGCATTTT
D: .; size: .; J: TRBJ1-1; V: TRBV6-6; CDR3: CASMITAGQGNTEAFF; DNA: TGTGCCAGCATGATTACGGCAGGGCAGGGGAACACTGAAGCTTTCTTT
D: .; size: .; J: TRBJ2-3; V: TRBV4-3; CDR3: CASSQEGTIGGGTQYF; DNA: TGCGCCAGCAGCCAAGAGGGGACGATAGGTGGTGGAACGCAGTATTTT
D: .; size: .; J: TRBJ1-6; V: TRBV7-9; CDR3: CASRKNRDSPLHF; DNA: TGTGCCAGCAGGAAAAACAGGGATTCACCCCTCCACTTT
D: TRBD1; size: .; J: TRBJ1-2; V: TRBV2; CDR3: CASLGTRGYGYTF; DNA: TGTGCCAGCCTTGGGACCAGGGGGTATGGCTACACCTTC